This T cell receptor beta chain was observed in a study of cytomegalovirus exposure and HLA in healthy donors. Whole-study results and caveats: Researchers reportedly found TCR beta sequences accurately predicted most subjects' HLA-A and HLA-B alleles. The classifier, whose performance was assessed in both the original and validation cohorts, reportedly diagnosed cytomegalovirus status with high specificity and sensitivity.

Trimming took off 0 bases at V and 0 bases at J, with 12 bases between the two ends. CDR3 length: 17 residues. Germline lookup yields CDR1 SGDLS and CDR2 YYNGEE. Remarks on this clone: Its matching antigen is unknown.

It was with 60 Vbeta and 13 Jbeta primers that the PCR ran. TCRdb keeps only in-frame clones here, not all; method: immunoSEQ multiplex PCR. The sample comprises under 150,000 clones, roughly 89% of which are singletons, and roughly 5.2% rests with the top ten. The chain couples TRBV9 to TRBJ2-2; D is ambiguous. The receptor's source is a woman aged 25 to 39 in good health and CMV-seronegative. What was sequenced was PBMCs. The CDR3 DNA reads TGTGCCAGCAGCGTAGGGGCCAGCCCAGCGAACACCGGGGAGCTGTTTTTT. Amino acids: CASSVGASPANTGELFF.